One and the same sample provided the 7 T cell receptor beta chains below, sequenced in a study of human T cells and chemical hapten exposure. TCRdb re-called the RACE reads through MiXCR, storing one row per CDR3 protein. The table has 85,000 to 90,000 distinct CDR3 sequences, around 10% seen once. Time point noted: pre-sensitization, week 0. Treatment given: therapeutic diphenylcyclopropenone sensitization with weekly scalp DPC. Sequenced material: whole blood, taken in connection with sensitization to the hapten diphenylcyclopropenone (DPC). Receptors originate from a middle-aged woman with alopecia areata. Some clones in this sample may be carry-over from other donors' samples.

This clonotype was observed many times. The chain recombines TRBV12-3 or TRBV12-4 with TRBJ2-2; no clear D gene. The V end was cut by 6 bases, the J end by 2 bases, with 7 bases between. The CDR3 has 13 residues. CDR3 loop: CASRQFNTGELFF. CDR3 sequence (DNA): TGTGCCAGCAGACAGTTCAACACCGGGGAGCTGTTTTTT.

This clonotype occurred many times. This chain connects TRBV4-2 to TRBJ2-5, with 14 bases that match TRBD2. Trimming cost V 4 bases and J 1 base; bases outside gene matches: 2. This CDR3 has 16 amino acids. CDR1 and CDR2 from the germline V gene are LGHNA and YNFKEQ. The CDR3 DNA sequence: TGTGCCAGCAGCCCCGGGACTAGCGGGAGCCAAGAGACCCAGTACTTC. The encoded protein is CASSPGTSGSQETQYF.

This clonotype has a handful of counts. The gene calls are TRBV7-9 and TRBJ1-6, with D possibly being TRBD1 (5 bases). V was clipped by 1 base and J by 10 bases, with 5 bases between them. CDR1 SEHNR and CDR2 FQNEAQ come from the germline V gene (reference sequence). This CDR3 has 12 residues. The CDR3 nucleotides read TGTGCCAGCAGCTTAGGGGACTCACCCCTCCACTTT. Translation: CASSLGDSPLHF.

This chain joins TRBV6-5 and TRBJ2-7; D gene unclear. Germline CDR1 reads MNHEY; CDR2 reads SVGAGI. The V end lost 0 bases, the J end lost 0 bases, and 15 bases lay between the germline ends. The CDR3 is 17 amino acids. The CDR3 protein is CASSYSRKVTASYEQYF. The CDR3 region has the DNA TGTGCCAGCAGTTACTCCAGAAAGGTGACGGCCTCCTACGAGCAGTACTTC.

In regard to this clonotype: One junction end does not reproduce the germline sequence, and a read error may be involved. The chain combines TRBV7-2 with TRBJ2-3; D is unresolved. Germline V gene lookup returns CDR1 SGHTA and CDR2 FQGNSA. The CDR3 consists of 14 residues. The CDR3, as DNA: TGTGCCAGCAGCTTAAGCTCTTACACAGATACGCGGTATTTT. The encoded protein is CASSLSSYTDTRYF.

This clonotype was counted only a few times. The chain recombines TRBV6-2 or TRBV6-3 with TRBJ2-1; D might be TRBD1 or TRBD2, each matching 5 bases. Between the trimmed V and J ends, which lost 7 bases and 6 bases, there was a span of 25 bases. The CDR3 extends over 17 amino acids. Per the germline V gene, CDR1 is MNHEY and CDR2 is SVGEGT. The CDR3 protein is CASTHGAGQVRLNEQFF. The DNA of the CDR3 is TGTGCCAGCACCCACGGGGCAGGCCAAGTACGCCTCAATGAGCAGTTCTTC.

This chain links TRBV9 with TRBJ2-1; a weak D match, TRBD2 (6 bases). Germline loops: CDR1 SGDLS, CDR2 YYNGEE. The germline V and J ends were trimmed by 0 bases and 8 bases, with 9 bases remaining between them. There are 13 residues in the CDR3. The CDR3 DNA sequence: TGTGCCAGCAGCGTAGTCGGGAGCTATGAGCAGTTCTTC. Translated, it gives CASSVVGSYEQFF.